A single T cell receptor (beta chain) is shown here with its context. What it binds is not known. Using immunoSEQ multiplex PCR, the repertoire was profiled, and TCRdb retains in-frame clones only, with some absent. The repertoire consists of around 5,200 clones, with about 78% occurring once and the leading ten covering about 9.2%. Tumor samples were obtained before definitive surgery or chemotherapy. Germline CDR1 SGHVS, CDR2 FQNEAQ. The trim removed 5 bases at V and 8 bases at J, leaving 10 bases unmatched. This CDR3 has 15 residues. The sample comes from a study of high-grade serous ovarian cancer treatment subgroups. Study results and limitations: CDR1 and CDR2 were left unanalyzed; analyses focused on CDR3.

Material: tumor tissue. The origin of this receptor is a human donor with high-grade serous ovarian cancer. This chain links TRBV7-8 with TRBJ2-3; 10 nucleotides align to TRBD1. The CDR3 loop reads CASSRTGGRRITQYF. DNA of the CDR3: TGTGCCAGCAGCCGGACAGGGGGGCGTCGCATTACGCAGTATTTT.